This T cell receptor beta chain was sequenced in a study of cytomegalovirus exposure and HLA in healthy donors. Study-wide results and caveats: The study labeled fewer than 200 TCR beta chains cytomegalovirus-associated.

Germline-derived CDR1 and CDR2 are SEHNR and FQNEAQ (reference sequence). The CDR3 sequence is 15 residues long. Trimming at V came to 5 bases and at J to 3 bases, leaving 7 bases not matched to a gene. The PCR used 60 Vbeta and 13 Jbeta primers. Profiled with immunoSEQ multiplex PCR; TCRdb holds only in-frame clones, not every one. Found here are about 140,000 clones, 82% of them singletons; the top ten hold 2.5%. Of note for this clone: Its antigen is not identified.

This receptor was taken from a male donor in good health and CMV-seronegative. This chain joins TRBV7-9 and TRBJ1-5; 7 bases match TRBD1. The sequenced material came from PBMCs. The CDR3 sequence: CASSPVGTDNQPQHF. CDR3 DNA: TGTGCCAGCAGCCCAGTGGGGACAGACAATCAGCCCCAGCATTTT.